This T cell receptor (beta chain) emerged from a study of blood T cell repertoires in COVID-19. Individuals drawn from around 25 US areas were about 18 to 90 years old. Participant-given clinical history determined each cohort assignment. A PCR-confirmed or clinician-diagnosed COVID-19 case had contacted exposed participants within 2 weeks of entry. Germline-derived CDR1 and CDR2 are LGHDT and YNNKEL (reference sequence). After removal of 0 bases from V and 8 bases from J, the junction contained 8 bases not matched to a gene. The CDR3 spans 16 residues. This table comes from immunoSEQ multiplex PCR, and its TCRdb copy is limited to in-frame clones, with some not included. The data show under 250,000 clones, around four fifths seen once.

The chain couples TRBV3-1 (or the pseudogene TRBV3-2) to TRBJ2-1, with 9 bases aligning to TRBD2. This TCR was sampled from a woman aged 40 to 49 who had been exposed to COVID-19. Sequencing used PBMCs or T cells enriched from blood (not recorded which). Here the CDR3 DNA reads TGTGCCAGCAGCCAAGATTTTGGAGCGGGGGGCGATGAGCAGTTCTTC. This sequence encodes CASSQDFGAGGDEQFF.